The following is a T cell receptor (beta chain) sequence with its context. The sample is drawn from a study of control samples from healthy donors and cancer patients. The table came from immunoSEQ multiplex PCR; TCRdb's copy has only in-frame clones and leaves some out. The profile shows 130,000 or so clones, roughly 92% of them singletons. Germline V gene lookup returns CDR1 SGHDT and CDR2 YYEEEE. CDR3 length: 16 residues. V dropped 4 bases and J dropped 5; count of bases not matched to a gene: 13. The sequenced sample was blood. The chain joins TRBV5-6 to TRBJ1-2, with 8 bases that match TRBD1. The sequence was collected from a man aged 18 to 30 in good health. CDR3 sequence reads: CASSPTTGASLYGYTF. The CDR3 DNA is TGTGCCAGCAGCCCAACGACAGGGGCGAGTTTGTATGGCTACACCTTC.